Each of the 20 T cell receptor beta chains below was sequenced from the same sample in a study of T cells in Graves' hyperthyroidism and ophthalmopathy. RNA transcripts gave rise to amplified TCR beta CDR3 regions. When the TCR CDR3 underwent first-round RT-PCR, the HTBI primer set was used. TCRdb processed the multiplex PCR reads anew with MiXCR; each CDR3 protein has one entry. Among 500,000 to 550,000 distinct CDR3 sequences listed, around 20% were seen once. Input material: blood. The receptors stem from a young man with Graves' hyperthyroidism.

The table lists this clonotype with many counts. V usage is TRBV6-1 and J usage is TRBJ1-1; D is unresolved. Trimming removed 5 bases at V and 2 bases at J, with 9 bases between. The CDR3 is made up of 13 amino acids. CDR1 and CDR2 from the germline V gene are MNHNS and SASEGT. The CDR3 reads CASSTTGNTEAFF. In nucleotides, the CDR3 is TGTGCCAGCAGTACGACGGGCAACACTGAAGCTTTCTTT.

This clonotype appeared many times. The rearrangement joins TRBV19 to TRBJ1-1; D is possibly TRBD1 (5 bases). The CDR3 runs to 14 residues. CDR1 and CDR2 from the germline V gene are LNHDA and SQIVND (reference sequence). The ends were cut back, 3 bases at V and 1 base at J, with 9 bases in the middle. CDR3 amino acids: CASSIRGPNTEAFF. As DNA, the CDR3 is TGTGCCAGTAGTATCCGGGGACCGAACACTGAAGCTTTCTTT.

This clonotype was picked up many times. This chain uses TRBV29-1 with TRBJ2-6; a weak D match, TRBD1 (6 bases). Trimming shortened V by 1 base and J by 1 base, and 11 bases separated the two germline ends. Germline assignment: CDR1 SQVTM and CDR2 ANQGSEA. The CDR3 is 16 amino acids. The CDR3 region is CSVEGTDASGANVLTF. Written as DNA, the CDR3 is TGCAGCGTTGAAGGGACAGATGCTTCTGGGGCCAACGTCCTGACTTTC.

In this sample, this clonotype turned up many times. The chain employs TRBV2 and TRBJ1-2; no clear D gene. This CDR3 has 13 residues. CDR1 and CDR2 (germline): SNHLY, FYNNEI. Between the trimmed V and J ends, which lost 3 bases and 5 bases, there was a span of 10 bases. CDR3 in amino acids: CASSDEARYGYTF. CDR3 DNA sequence: TGTGCCAGCAGTGACGAGGCGAGATATGGCTACACCTTC. The full variable domain, rest sourced from reference TRBV2 and TRBJ1-2, is EPEVTQTPSHQVTQMGQEVILRCVPISNHLYFYWYRQILGQKVEFLVSFYNNEISEKSEIFDDQFSVERPDGSNFTLKIRSTKLEDSAMYFCASSDEARYGYTFGSGTRLTVV.

The chain couples TRBV12-3 or TRBV12-4 to TRBJ2-7, with TRBD2 matching 12 bases. Trimming cost V 8 bases and J 4 bases; bases outside gene matches: 3. This CDR3 comprises 13 residues. CDR3 sequence: CASLTSGRYEQYF. The CDR3 region has the DNA TGTGCCAGCTTGACTAGCGGGAGATACGAGCAGTACTTC.

The genes are TRBV29-1 and TRBJ1-1; possible D gene TRBD1, 5 bases. Germline loops: CDR1 SQVTM, CDR2 ANQGSEA. V lost 3 bases and J 5 bases, leaving 16 bases between the germline ends. CDR3 length: 14 residues. The CDR3 sequence: CSVEGLGVETEAFF. The CDR3 nucleotides read TGCAGCGTTGAGGGGCTAGGGGTCGAGACTGAAGCTTTCTTT.

This clonotype has only a few counts. This chain links TRBV4-1 with TRBJ1-1; possibly TRBD1 for D (5 bases). V was pared by 2 bases and J by 4 bases, with 17 bases between. The length of the CDR3 is 16 residues. Germline values: CDR1 MGHRA, CDR2 YSYEKL. This chain's CDR3 is CASSQLPQGGSTEAFF. The CDR3 nucleotides read TGCGCCAGCAGCCAACTCCCCCAGGGCGGAAGCACTGAAGCTTTCTTT.

The table lists this clonotype with many counts. The chain carries TRBV6-2 or TRBV6-3 and TRBJ1-1, with 7 bases that match TRBD1. V dropped 5 bases and J dropped 6; count of bases not matched to a gene: 6. This CDR3 has 13 amino acids. Germline assignment: CDR1 MNHEY and CDR2 SVGEGT. The CDR3 DNA sequence: TGTGCCAGCAGTCCGACAGGGCGAGCTGAAGCTTTCTTT. Its translation: CASSPTGRAEAFF.

The V call is TRBV6-1, the J call TRBJ2-2; 9 bases line up with TRBD2. This CDR3 is 15 amino acids long. Germline assignment: CDR1 MNHNS and CDR2 SASEGT. Germline trimming cut 1 base from V and 6 bases from J; bases unmatched to any gene: 3. CDR3 sequence reads: CASSEEAGGPGELFF. CDR3 nucleotides: TGTGCCAGCAGTGAAGAGGCGGGGGGGCCCGGGGAGCTGTTTTTT.

Many counts were recorded for this clonotype. The chain combines TRBV11-2 with TRBJ2-7; the D gene could be TRBD1 or TRBD2 (6 bases each). Trimming cost V 1 base and J 2 bases, with 18 bases left between them. From germline, CDR1 is SGHAT and CDR2 FQNNGV. This CDR3 has 17 amino acids. CDR3 nucleotide sequence: TGTGCCAGCAGCTTAGGGGGCGGGGTCAGGGGAGCCTACGAGCAGTACTTC. Amino acid sequence: CASSLGGGVRGAYEQYF.

This rearrangement joins TRBV19 to TRBJ1-1; D is ambiguous. The CDR3 length is 14 residues. CDR1 is LNHDA and CDR2 is SQIVND in the germline V gene (reference sequence). With 4 bases removed from V and 6 bases from J, the gap between germline ends came to 15 bases. This CDR3 reads CASSTYPRGAEAFF. The DNA of the CDR3 is TGTGCCAGTAGTACCTACCCTCGGGGAGCTGAAGCTTTCTTT. Full variable domain (remainder filled in from reference TRBV19 and TRBJ1-1): DGGITQSPKYLFRKEGQNVTLSCEQNLNHDAMYWYRQDPGQGLRLIYYSQIVNDFQKGDIAEGYSVSREKKESFPLTVTSAQKNPTAFYLCASSTYPRGAEAFFGQGTRLTVV.

There are many counts of this clonotype. This chain uses TRBV25-1 with TRBJ1-1; 7 bases line up with TRBD1. The V segment lost 6 bases and the J segment 6 bases; nucleotides outside the gene matches: 7. The CDR3 totals 13 residues. The V gene's germline CDR1 is MGHDK and CDR2 SYGVNS. The CDR3 spells CASRSLGGAEAFF. DNA of the CDR3: TGTGCCAGCAGGAGCTTAGGGGGCGCTGAAGCTTTCTTT.

This clonotype was found a few times. J is TRBJ1-1 and V is TRBV10-3; D is undetermined. The CDR3 has 13 amino acids. Germline V lookup: CDR1 ENHRY, CDR2 SYGVKD. V lost 10 bases to trimming and J lost 4 bases, with 16 bases between them. The CDR3 DNA sequence: TGTGCCACCCGGCCGGGGTTGGGCACTGAAGCTTTCTTT. This encodes CATRPGLGTEAFF.

For this clonotype: Given a much more abundant clone one base away, this may be a read error. The CDR3: CASRVYDGVGALF. DNA for the CDR3: TGTGCCAGCAGGGTATACGACGGGGTTGGCGCTCTCTTT. V is TRBV12-3 or TRBV12-4 and J is TRBJ1-1, with D hard to call. The CDR3 runs 13 residues.

In this sample, this clonotype turned up many times. V and J are TRBV4-1 and TRBJ2-5, with 7 bases that match TRBD1. This CDR3 is 15 amino acids long. After removal of 4 bases from V and 5 bases from J, the junction contained 10 bases not matched to a gene. Germline-derived CDR1 and CDR2 are MGHRA and YSYEKL. In DNA form, the CDR3 reads TGCGCCAGCAGCCCGAGCCTACAGGGGCGCGAGACCCAGTACTTC. Protein product: CASSPSLQGRETQYF.

The rearrangement links TRBV3-1 to TRBJ2-2; D gene unclear. CDR3 size: 15 residues. V lost 0 bases to trimming and J lost 3 bases, with 8 bases between them. CDR1 and CDR2 from the germline V gene are LGHDT and YNNKEL (reference sequence). CDR3 residues: CASSQDHTYTGELFF. The DNA for the CDR3 is TGTGCCAGCAGCCAAGATCATACCTACACCGGGGAGCTGTTTTTT.

This sequence joins TRBV4-2 and TRBJ1-1, with a tentative D call TRBD1 (5 bases). Between the trimmed V and J ends, which lost 8 bases and 3 bases, there was a span of 16 bases. The germline V gene encodes CDR1 LGHNA and CDR2 YNFKEQ. The CDR3 spans 14 residues. The CDR3 sequence: CASGRWGGDTEAFF. CDR3 nucleotides: TGTGCCAGCGGACGGTGGGGGGGAGACACTGAAGCTTTCTTT.

This clonotype was recorded at least ten times. V is TRBV20-1 and J is TRBJ2-7, with unresolved D. The germline V gene encodes CDR1 DFQATT and CDR2 SNEGSKA (reference sequence). V lost 3 bases and J lost 5, with 5 bases in between. This CDR3 contains 10 residues. CDR3 region: CSASRDEQYF. CDR3 sequence (DNA): TGCAGTGCTAGTAGAGACGAGCAGTACTTC.

On this clonotype: A read error is possible here, since a much larger clone lies one base away. The conserved phenylalanine or tryptophan normally closing the CDR3 is absent here, so this likely arose from a read error. The chain is built from TRBV30 and TRBJ2-5, with TRBD2 matching over 9 bases. The CDR3 is 14 residues long. Trimming cost V 5 bases and J 4 bases; bases outside gene matches: 8. Germline V lookup: CDR1 GTSNPN, CDR2 SVGIG (reference sequence). The CDR3 sequence: CAWRGSGGSETQYL. The CDR3 nucleotides are TGTGCCTGGCGCGGTAGCGGGGGCTCAGAGACCCAGTACCTC.

The chain recombines TRBV6-2 or TRBV6-3 with TRBJ2-5; a weak D match, TRBD2 (5 bases). Trimming stripped 5 bases from V and 4 bases from J, with 14 bases between. Germline V gene data show CDR1 as MNHEY and CDR2 as SVGEGT. The CDR3 has 14 amino acids. The CDR3 sequence: CASSGPPRGETQYF. Here the CDR3 DNA reads TGTGCCAGCAGTGGACCCCCCCGGGGAGAGACCCAGTACTTC.